The 20 T cell receptor beta chains below were found in one sample sequenced in a study of high-grade serous ovarian cancer treatment subgroups. The tumor samples were collected prior to definitive surgery or chemotherapy. Using immunoSEQ multiplex PCR, the repertoire was profiled, and TCRdb retains in-frame clones only, with some absent. Here the sample spans tens of thousands of clones, approximately 79% being singletons. The sequenced sample was tumor tissue. These receptor sequences come from a human donor with high-grade serous ovarian cancer.

Only one count was recorded for this clone. This chain uses TRBV4-2 with TRBJ2-7; 7 bases align to TRBD1. CDR3 length equals 14 residues. Germline V gene lookup returns CDR1 LGHNA and CDR2 YNFKEQ. The J segment lost 2 bases and the V segment lost 4 bases, leaving 5 bases of the junction unmatched. CDR3 bases: TGTGCCAGCAGCCGAACGGACAGGCCCTACGAGCAGTACTTC. It encodes CASSRTDRPYEQYF.

The sample holds a few counts of this clone. This sequence joins TRBV5-4 and TRBJ1-3; unclear D gene. Germline CDR1 and CDR2: SGHNT and YYREEE (reference sequence). There are 11 residues in the CDR3. V lost 3 bases, J lost 4 bases, and 2 bases lay in between. CDR3 amino acids: CASSYGNTIYF. In nucleotides, the CDR3 is TGTGCCAGCAGCTACGGAAACACCATATATTTT.

The chain joins TRBV4-1 to TRBJ2-5, with 12 bases aligning to TRBD2. The CDR3 is 17 residues long. Per the germline V gene, CDR1 is MGHRA and CDR2 is YSYEKL. Trimming at V came to 1 base and at J to 5 bases, leaving 8 bases not matched to a gene. The CDR3 bases are TGCGCCAGCAGCCAAGGTCCTAGCGGGAGGGCCCGGGAGACCCAGTACTTC. Encoded protein: CASSQGPSGRARETQYF.

The chain uses TRBV10-3 and TRBJ2-1; tentatively, D is TRBD1 (6 bases). CDR1 is ENHRY, CDR2 SYGVKD, per germline. This CDR3 contains 12 residues. The V end was cut by 6 bases, the J end by 7 bases, with 10 bases between. This CDR3 is CAISEGGNEQFF. The CDR3, as DNA: TGTGCCATCAGCGAAGGGGGTAATGAGCAGTTCTTC.

This clone was counted only a few times. The chain is built from TRBV5-1 and TRBJ2-7; D is perhaps TRBD2 (7 bases). The CDR3 extends over 15 amino acids. CDR1 is SGHRS, CDR2 YFSETQ, per germline. V lost 2 bases and J lost 5, with 17 bases in between. CDR3 in DNA: TGCGCCAGCAGCTTCGGGTCAGCGGGACAAAACGAGCAGTACTTC. Translation gives CASSFGSAGQNEQYF.

This chain connects TRBV6-6 to TRBJ1-2; D possibly corresponds to TRBD1 (5 bases). V dropped 6 bases and J dropped 2 bases, with 13 bases sitting between them. The CDR3 has 14 residues. Germline lookup yields CDR1 MNHNY and CDR2 SVGAGI (reference sequence). The CDR3 sequence: CASRPGTGNYGYTF. CDR3 nucleotide sequence: TGTGCCAGCAGACCTGGGACGGGAAACTATGGCTACACCTTC.

The chain links TRBV6-6 to TRBJ2-1; 14 bases line up with TRBD2. The CDR3 is made up of 16 amino acids. Germline V gene sequence: CDR1 MNHNY, CDR2 SVGAGI (reference sequence). The V and J ends lost 6 bases and 5 bases, in that order; junction bases with no gene match: 6. The CDR3 sequence: CASRLRTSGRHNEQFF. Written as DNA, the CDR3 is TGTGCCAGCAGGCTCCGGACTAGCGGGAGGCACAATGAGCAGTTCTTC.

J is TRBJ2-7 and V is TRBV14; maybe TRBD1 (6 bases). The CDR3 spans 15 residues. The germline V and J ends were trimmed by 2 bases and 2 bases, with 13 bases remaining between them. The germline CDR1 and CDR2 sequences are SGHDN and FVKESK. The CDR3 loop is CASSQRRDKTYEQYF. The CDR3 DNA follows: TGTGCCAGCAGCCAACGACGGGACAAAACCTACGAGCAGTACTTC.

The rearrangement links TRBV6-5 to TRBJ1-2, with D possibly TRBD1 on 5 matching bases. Looked up from germline, CDR1 is MNHEY and CDR2 is SVGAGI. V was trimmed by 6 bases and J by 3 bases, leaving 14 bases between them. CDR3 length: 14 residues. The CDR3, as DNA: TGTGCCAGCAGGGCGGGGGGGAGCCACTATGGCTACACCTTC. Translating gives CASRAGGSHYGYTF.

Notes on this clone: This specimen includes other DNA sequences encoding the same CDR3. The rearrangement joins TRBV12-5 to TRBJ2-1, with a tentative D call TRBD1 (6 bases). Germline CDR1 and CDR2: LGHNT and FRNRAP. The CDR3 sequence is 13 residues long. Trimming removed 1 base at V and 7 bases at J, with 8 bases between. Here the CDR3 DNA reads TGTGCTAGTGGTTTGGGACAGGTAAATGAGCAGTTCTTC. Its translation: CASGLGQVNEQFF.

V is TRBV5-1 and J is TRBJ1-6; 10 positions match TRBD1. The germline V gene has CDR1 SGHRS and CDR2 YFSETQ. V shed 4 bases, J shed 10 bases, and the junction held 14 bases outside the gene matches. The CDR3 has 17 amino acids. As DNA, the CDR3 is TGCGCCAGCAGCCTTGCCGACAGGGGGCGAGAAGTATCACCCCTCCACTTT. Its protein is CASSLADRGREVSPLHF. Based on the CDR3 plus reference TRBV5-1 and TRBJ1-6, the full variable domain is KAGVTQTPRYLIKTRGQQVTLSCSPISGHRSVSWYQQTPGQGLQFLFEYFSETQRNKGNFPGRFSGRQFSNSRSEMNVSTLELGDSALYLCASSLADRGREVSPLHFGNGTRLTVT.

This chain's CDR3 is CATTSGRANEQFF. The CDR3 nucleotides are TGTGCCACCACTAGCGGGAGGGCCAATGAGCAGTTCTTC. V usage is TRBV2 and J usage is TRBJ2-1, with 13 bases matching TRBD2. CDR1 SNHLY and CDR2 FYNNEI come from the germline V gene. This CDR3 contains 13 residues. The trim removed 10 bases at V and 6 bases at J, leaving 3 bases unmatched.

This chain connects TRBV6-1 to TRBJ2-7; unclear D gene. CDR1 and CDR2 from the germline V gene are MNHNS and SASEGT. This CDR3 comprises 14 residues. V lost 4 bases and J 3 bases, leaving 13 bases between the germline ends. The CDR3: CASSAPALSYEQYF. CDR3 sequence (DNA): TGTGCCAGCAGTGCCCCAGCACTAAGCTACGAGCAGTACTTC.

The DNA for the CDR3 is TGCAGTGCTAGCCGCTACTCCGAGCAGTACTTC. It is translated as CSASRYSEQYF. The chain employs TRBV20-1 and TRBJ2-7; no clear D gene. This CDR3 spans 11 amino acids. Looked up from germline, CDR1 is DFQATT and CDR2 is SNEGSKA (reference sequence). Trimming removed 3 bases from V and 6 bases from J, with 9 bases in between.

This chain joins TRBV28 and TRBJ1-2; D is possibly TRBD1 (5 bases). The CDR3 runs to 13 residues. Trimming took off 6 bases at V and 12 bases at J, with 20 bases between the two ends. Germline CDR1 and CDR2: MDHEN and SYDVKM. CDR3 bases: TGTGCCAGCAGCCCATCCCCCACAGGCCGGGACACCTTC. This sequence encodes CASSPSPTGRDTF.

The chain recombines TRBV6-5 with TRBJ1-2; D unclear. The CDR3 is 14 residues long. V was pared by 6 bases and J by 0 bases, with 11 bases between. Germline-derived CDR1 and CDR2 are MNHEY and SVGAGI. DNA for the CDR3: TGTGCCAGCAGACCAGAGACTTCTAACTATGGCTACACCTTC. Translation gives CASRPETSNYGYTF.

This clone was seen a few times. This rearrangement joins TRBV19 to TRBJ1-1; D perhaps matches TRBD1 (5 bases). The CDR3 has 13 residues. The V end was cut by 0 bases, the J end by 4 bases, with 6 bases between. Germline V gene data show CDR1 as LNHDA and CDR2 as SQIVND (reference sequence). CDR3 region: CASSIEGVTEAFF. The CDR3 DNA follows: TGTGCCAGTAGTATAGAGGGGGTCACTGAAGCTTTCTTT.

The chain carries TRBV5-1 and TRBJ1-4; D perhaps matches TRBD1 (6 bases). CDR3 size: 13 residues. Looked up from germline, CDR1 is SGHRS and CDR2 is YFSETQ. V was cut by 4 bases and J by 8 bases, with 12 bases left in between. The CDR3 sequence: CASSKGGGEKLFF. The CDR3 DNA reads as TGCGCCAGCAGCAAGGGGGGTGGGGAAAAACTGTTTTTT. The variable domain in full, with the rest retrieved from reference TRBV5-1 and TRBJ1-4, is KAGVTQTPRYLIKTRGQQVTLSCSPISGHRSVSWYQQTPGQGLQFLFEYFSETQRNKGNFPGRFSGRQFSNSRSEMNVSTLELGDSALYLCASSKGGGEKLFFGSGTQLSVL.

There are a few counts of this clone. The CDR3: CASSILDQPQHF. For the CDR3, the DNA is TGTGCCAGTAGTATATTAGATCAGCCCCAGCATTTT. The chain uses TRBV19 and TRBJ1-5; no reliable D call. The V end lost 2 bases, the J end lost 5 bases, and 4 bases lay between the germline ends. The CDR3 has 12 amino acids. Germline loops: CDR1 LNHDA, CDR2 SQIVND (reference sequence). Looking up the rest from reference TRBV19 and TRBJ1-5 gives the full variable domain: DGGITQSPKYLFRKEGQNVTLSCEQNLNHDAMYWYRQDPGQGLRLIYYSQIVNDFQKGDIAEGYSVSREKKESFPLTVTSAQKNPTAFYLCASSILDQPQHFGDGTRLSIL.

The chain uses TRBV10-1 and TRBJ2-3, with D unresolved. This CDR3 region has 13 residues. Trimming shortened V by 4 bases and J by 2 bases, and 7 bases separated the two germline ends. CDR1 is WNHNN, CDR2 SYGVQD, per germline (reference sequence). CDR3 coding DNA: TGCGCCAGCAGTGTCGGACCCACAGATACGCAGTATTTT. Translation: CASSVGPTDTQYF.